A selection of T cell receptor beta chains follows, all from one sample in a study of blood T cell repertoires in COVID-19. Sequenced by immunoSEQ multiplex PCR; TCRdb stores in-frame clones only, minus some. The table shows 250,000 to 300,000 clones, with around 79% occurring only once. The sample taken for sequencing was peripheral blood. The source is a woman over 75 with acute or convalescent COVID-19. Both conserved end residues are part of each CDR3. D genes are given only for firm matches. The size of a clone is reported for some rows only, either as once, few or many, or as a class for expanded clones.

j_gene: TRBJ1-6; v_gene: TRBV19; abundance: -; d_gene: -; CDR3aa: CASSIGLSGLNSPLHF; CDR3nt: TGTGCCAGTAGTATTGGACTGAGCGGCTTGAATTCACCCCTCCACTTT
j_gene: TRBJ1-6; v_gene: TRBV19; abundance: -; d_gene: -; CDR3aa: CASTAKGVSYNSPLHF; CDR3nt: TGTGCCAGCACCGCAAAAGGGGTTTCCTATAATTCACCCCTCCACTTT
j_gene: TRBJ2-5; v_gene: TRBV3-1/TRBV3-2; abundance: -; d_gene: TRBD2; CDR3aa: CASSQFGAGSQETQYF; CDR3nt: TGTGCCAGCAGCCAATTTGGAGCGGGGTCCCAAGAGACCCAGTACTTC
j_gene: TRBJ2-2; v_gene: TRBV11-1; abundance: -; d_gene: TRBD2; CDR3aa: CASSLALAEVTGELFF; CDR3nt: TGTGCCAGCAGCTTAGCACTAGCGGAGGTCACCGGGGAGCTGTTTTTT
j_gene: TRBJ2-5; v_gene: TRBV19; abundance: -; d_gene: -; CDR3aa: CASSIPGQSQETQYF; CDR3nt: TGTGCCAGTAGTATCCCGGGACAATCTCAAGAGACCCAGTACTTC
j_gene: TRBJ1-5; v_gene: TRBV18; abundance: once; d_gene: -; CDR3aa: CASSLAGEGQPQHF; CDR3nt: TGTGCCAGCTCCTTAGCGGGGGAGGGCCAGCCCCAGCATTTT
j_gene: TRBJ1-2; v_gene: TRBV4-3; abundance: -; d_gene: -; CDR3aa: CASGQLLRSNYGYTF; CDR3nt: TGCGCCAGCGGACAGCTTCTTCGGTCTAACTATGGCTACACCTTC
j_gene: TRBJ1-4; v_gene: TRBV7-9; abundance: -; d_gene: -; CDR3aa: CASSQDSNEKLFF; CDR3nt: TGTGCCAGCAGCCAGGACAGTAATGAAAAACTGTTTTTT
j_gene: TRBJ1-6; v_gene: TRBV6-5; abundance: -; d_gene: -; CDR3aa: CASSRDNNSPLHF; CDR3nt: TGTGCCAGCAGCCGGGACAATAATTCACCCCTCCACTTT
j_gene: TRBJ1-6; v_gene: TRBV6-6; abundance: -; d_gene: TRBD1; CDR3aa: CASNGQGALALHF; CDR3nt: TGTGCCAGCAACGGACAGGGGGCTTTGGCCCTCCACTTT
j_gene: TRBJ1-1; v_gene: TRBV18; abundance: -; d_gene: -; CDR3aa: CASTLQGSNTEAFF; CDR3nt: TGTGCCAGCACACTCCAGGGGAGTAACACTGAAGCTTTCTTT
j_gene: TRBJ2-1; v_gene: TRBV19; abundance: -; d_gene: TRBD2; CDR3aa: CASSIFAGGDNEQFF; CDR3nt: TGTGCCAGTAGTATTTTCGCGGGAGGTGACAATGAGCAGTTCTTC
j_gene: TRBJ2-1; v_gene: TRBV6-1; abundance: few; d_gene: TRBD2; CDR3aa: CASRGRTSGDNEQFF; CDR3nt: TGTGCCAGCAGGGGCCGGACTAGCGGGGACAATGAGCAGTTCTTC
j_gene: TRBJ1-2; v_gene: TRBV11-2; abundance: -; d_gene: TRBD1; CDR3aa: CASSRDRETGGYTF; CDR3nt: TGTGCCAGCAGCCGGGACAGGGAGACGGGTGGCTACACCTTC
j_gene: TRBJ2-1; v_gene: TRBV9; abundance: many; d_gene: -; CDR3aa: CASSPSGREQFF; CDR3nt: TGTGCCAGCAGCCCCTCGGGTCGGGAGCAGTTCTTC
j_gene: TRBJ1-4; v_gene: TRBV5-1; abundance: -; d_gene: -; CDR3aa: CASSPEGTAYEKLFF; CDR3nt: TGCGCCAGCAGCCCTGAGGGGACTGCTTATGAAAAACTGTTTTTT
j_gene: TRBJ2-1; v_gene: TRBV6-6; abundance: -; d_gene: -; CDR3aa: CASSSDPRLNEQFF; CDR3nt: TGTGCCAGCAGTTCCGACCCTAGATTGAATGAGCAGTTCTTC
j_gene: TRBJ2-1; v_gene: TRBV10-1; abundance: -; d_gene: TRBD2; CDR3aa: CASSETSGRFGNEQFF; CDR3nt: TGCGCCAGCAGTGAGACTAGCGGGAGATTCGGGAATGAGCAGTTCTTC
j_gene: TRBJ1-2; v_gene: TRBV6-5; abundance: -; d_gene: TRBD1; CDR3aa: CASSRTGAGNYGYTF; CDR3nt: TGTGCCAGCAGTAGGACAGGCGCGGGCAACTATGGCTACACCTTC
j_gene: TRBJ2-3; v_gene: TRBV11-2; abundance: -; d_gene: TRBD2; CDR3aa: CASSPGLAGVRTTQYF; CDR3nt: TGTGCCAGCAGCCCCGGACTAGCGGGAGTACGGACCACGCAGTATTTT
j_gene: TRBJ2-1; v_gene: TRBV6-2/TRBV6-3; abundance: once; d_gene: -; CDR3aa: CASSLVRQGLYEQFF; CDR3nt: TGTGCCAGCAGTTTAGTGAGACAGGGACTGTATGAGCAGTTCTTC
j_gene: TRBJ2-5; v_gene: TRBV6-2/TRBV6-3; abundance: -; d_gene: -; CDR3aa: CASSYQSSDPHF; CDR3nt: TGTGCCAGCAGTTACCAATCTAGCGACCCCCACTTC
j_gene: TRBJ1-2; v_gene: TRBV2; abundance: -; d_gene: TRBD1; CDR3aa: CASSRQGLNYGYTF; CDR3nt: TGTGCCAGCAGTCGACAGGGGCTAAACTATGGCTACACCTTC
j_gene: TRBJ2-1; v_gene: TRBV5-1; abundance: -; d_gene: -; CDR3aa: CASSFLGGKSSYNEQFF; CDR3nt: TGCGCCAGCAGCTTCCTCGGCGGGAAAAGCTCCTACAATGAGCAGTTCTTC
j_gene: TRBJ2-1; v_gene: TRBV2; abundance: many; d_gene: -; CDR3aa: CASTTIRRGEQFF; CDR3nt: TGTGCCAGCACTACGATACGGAGGGGTGAGCAGTTCTTC
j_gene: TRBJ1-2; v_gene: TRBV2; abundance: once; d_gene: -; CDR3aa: CASSDGGGQSYGYTF; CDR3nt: TGTGCCAGCAGTGATGGGGGCGGTCAGAGCTATGGCTACACCTTC
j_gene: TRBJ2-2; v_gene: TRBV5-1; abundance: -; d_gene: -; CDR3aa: CASSLASGGELFF; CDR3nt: TGCGCCAGCAGCTTGGCCAGCGGCGGGGAGCTGTTTTTT
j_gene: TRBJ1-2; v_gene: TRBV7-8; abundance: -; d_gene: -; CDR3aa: CASSPRWPGSHGYTF; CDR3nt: TGTGCCAGCAGCCCCCGATGGCCGGGTTCTCATGGCTACACCTTC
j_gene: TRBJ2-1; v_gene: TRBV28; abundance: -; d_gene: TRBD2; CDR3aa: CASSLTSGGADSFPYNEQFF; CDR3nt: TGTGCCAGCAGTTTGACTAGCGGGGGGGCCGATTCGTTCCCCTACAATGAGCAGTTCTTC
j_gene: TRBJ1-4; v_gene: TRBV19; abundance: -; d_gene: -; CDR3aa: CASSEPGRTNEKLFF; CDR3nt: TGTGCCAGTAGCGAACCAGGGCGAACTAATGAAAAACTGTTTTTT
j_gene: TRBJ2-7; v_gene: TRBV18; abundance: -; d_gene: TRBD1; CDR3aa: CASSPSRGLGEQYF; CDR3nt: TGTGCCAGCTCACCATCAAGGGGGCTGGGCGAGCAGTACTTC
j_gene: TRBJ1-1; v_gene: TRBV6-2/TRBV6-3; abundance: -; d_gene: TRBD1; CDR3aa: CASSSHPPGGADTEAFF; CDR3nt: TGTGCCAGCAGTTCTCACCCCCCAGGGGGCGCGGACACTGAAGCTTTCTTT
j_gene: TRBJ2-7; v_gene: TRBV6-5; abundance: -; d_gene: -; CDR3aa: CASRRDMYYEQYF; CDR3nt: TGTGCCAGCAGGAGGGACATGTACTACGAGCAGTACTTC
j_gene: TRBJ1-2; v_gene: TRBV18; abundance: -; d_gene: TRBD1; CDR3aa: CASSPGTGAEYGYTF; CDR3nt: TGTGCCAGCTCACCCGGGACAGGGGCGGAATATGGCTACACCTTC
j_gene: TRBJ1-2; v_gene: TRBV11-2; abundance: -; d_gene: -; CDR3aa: CASSAGLSYGYTF; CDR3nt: TGTGCCAGCTCCGCGGGGCTTTCCTATGGCTACACCTTC
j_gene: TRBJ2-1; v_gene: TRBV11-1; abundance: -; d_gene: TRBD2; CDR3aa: CASSPSGGAYNEQFF; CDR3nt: TGTGCCAGCAGCCCTAGCGGGGGGGCCTACAATGAGCAGTTCTTC
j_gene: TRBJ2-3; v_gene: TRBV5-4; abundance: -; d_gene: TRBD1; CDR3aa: CASSPTLGQGTDTQYF; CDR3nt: TGTGCCAGCAGCCCGACCCTGGGACAGGGGACAGATACGCAGTATTTT
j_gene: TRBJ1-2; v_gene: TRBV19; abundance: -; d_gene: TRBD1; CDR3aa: CASRVDRGDGYTF; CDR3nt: TGTGCCAGTAGGGTGGACAGGGGCGATGGCTACACCTTC
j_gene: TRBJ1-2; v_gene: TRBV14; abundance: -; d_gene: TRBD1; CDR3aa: CASSQDLWDRAGYTF; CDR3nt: TGTGCCAGCAGCCAAGATCTCTGGGACAGGGCGGGCTACACCTTC
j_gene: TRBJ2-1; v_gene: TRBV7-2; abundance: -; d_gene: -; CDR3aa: CASSSTVGAAAYNEQFF; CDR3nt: TGTGCCAGCAGCTCCACCGTGGGGGCCGCCGCCTACAATGAGCAGTTCTTC
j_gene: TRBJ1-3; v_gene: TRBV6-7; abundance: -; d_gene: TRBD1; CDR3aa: CASSLPGQPLSGNTIYF; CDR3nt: TGTGCCAGCAGTTTACCGGGACAGCCCCTCTCTGGAAACACCATATATTTT
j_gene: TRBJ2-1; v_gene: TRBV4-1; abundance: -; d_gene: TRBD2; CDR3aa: CASSQDGRSGRKDEQFF; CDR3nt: TGCGCCAGCAGCCAAGACGGCCGTAGCGGGAGGAAGGATGAGCAGTTCTTC
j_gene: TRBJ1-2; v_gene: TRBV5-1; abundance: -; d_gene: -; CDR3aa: CASKLNARGPNVYGYTF; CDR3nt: TGCGCCAGCAAATTGAACGCCAGGGGCCCGAACGTCTATGGCTACACCTTC
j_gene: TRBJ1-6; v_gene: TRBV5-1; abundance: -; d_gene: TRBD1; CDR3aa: CASSYHTGGEGSPLHF; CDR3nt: TGCGCCAGCAGCTATCACACAGGGGGCGAAGGTTCACCCCTCCACTTT
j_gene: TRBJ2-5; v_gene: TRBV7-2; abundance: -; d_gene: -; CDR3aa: CASSLILARETQYF; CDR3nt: TGTGCCAGCAGCCTAATCCTAGCCAGAGAGACCCAGTACTTC
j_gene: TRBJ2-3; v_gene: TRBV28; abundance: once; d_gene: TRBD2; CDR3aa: CASSSLLAGTRDTQYF; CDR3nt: TGTGCCAGCAGTTCCCTACTAGCGGGTACCCGGGATACGCAGTATTTT
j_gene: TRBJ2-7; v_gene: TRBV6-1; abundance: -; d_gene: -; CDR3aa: CASREEHLLRSEQYF; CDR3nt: TGTGCCAGCAGAGAAGAACACCTGCTCCGCTCCGAGCAGTACTTC
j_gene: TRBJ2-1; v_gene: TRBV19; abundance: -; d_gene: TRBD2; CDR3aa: CASSASSGRRNEQFF; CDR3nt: TGTGCCAGTAGTGCCTCTAGCGGGAGAAGGAATGAGCAGTTCTTC
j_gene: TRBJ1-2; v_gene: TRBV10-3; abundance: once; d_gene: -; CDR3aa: CAIGDTYGYTF; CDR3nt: TGTGCCATCGGGGACACCTATGGCTACACCTTC
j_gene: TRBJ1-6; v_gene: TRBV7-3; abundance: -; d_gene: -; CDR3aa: CASSLTGSLNSPLHF; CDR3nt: TGTGCCAGCAGCTTAACGGGCAGTCTTAATTCACCCCTCCACTTT
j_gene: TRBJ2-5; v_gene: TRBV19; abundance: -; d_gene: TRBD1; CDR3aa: CASRGDRVETQYF; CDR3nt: TGTGCCAGTAGAGGGGACAGGGTGGAGACCCAGTACTTC
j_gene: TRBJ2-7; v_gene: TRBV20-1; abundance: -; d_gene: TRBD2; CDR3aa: CSASSGSFYEQYF; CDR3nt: TGCAGTGCTAGTAGCGGGAGTTTTTACGAGCAGTACTTC